A selection of T cell receptor beta chains follows, all from one sample in a study of early T cells in non-severe SARS-CoV-2 infection. TCRdb recomputed calls from the 5' RACE reads with MiXCR, one row per CDR3 protein. The table shows roughly 120,000 distinct CDR3 sequences, with roughly an eighth occurring only once. Sample: whole blood, taken at baseline. The receptor set was obtained from an adult who was a healthcare worker with PCR-confirmed SARS-CoV-2 infection or an uninfected control (not recorded which). The CDR3 runs from the conserved cysteine through the conserved F or W. A D gene is named only where the DNA matches it firmly. Clone sizes are given selectively: once, few, many, or a class where the clone is expanded.

CDR3 protein: CASSLTGAEAFF
CDR3 DNA: TGCGCCAGCAGCTTGACAGGGGCTGAAGCTTTCTTT
clone size: few
J gene: TRBJ1-1
D gene: TRBD1
V gene: TRBV5-1

CDR3 protein: CASSEAPLSYNEQFF
CDR3 DNA: TGTGCCAGCAGTGAAGCCCCGTTATCCTACAATGAGCAGTTCTTC
clone size: few
J gene: TRBJ2-1
D gene: .
V gene: TRBV2

CDR3 protein: CASSLDSRGNGYTF
CDR3 DNA: TGTGCCAGCAGTTTGGACAGTCGGGGTAACGGCTACACCTTC
clone size: few
J gene: TRBJ1-2
D gene: .
V gene: TRBV12-3/TRBV12-4

CDR3 protein: CASRDSANYGYTF
CDR3 DNA: TGTGCCAGCAGGGACAGTGCCAACTATGGCTACACCTTC
clone size: few
J gene: TRBJ1-2
D gene: .
V gene: TRBV6-5

CDR3 protein: CASSPATSGSLGEQYF
CDR3 DNA: TGCGCCAGCAGCCCCGCGACTAGCGGGAGCCTGGGGGAGCAGTACTTC
clone size: many
J gene: TRBJ2-7
D gene: TRBD2
V gene: TRBV4-1

CDR3 protein: CASSFNRVAYEQYF
CDR3 DNA: TGTGCCAGCAGTTTCAACAGGGTGGCCTACGAGCAGTACTTC
clone size: .
J gene: TRBJ2-7
D gene: .
V gene: TRBV28

CDR3 protein: CASSLNFRTGRYF
CDR3 DNA: TGTGCCAGCAGCTTAAATTTTCGGACTGGACGGTACTTC
clone size: few
J gene: TRBJ2-4
D gene: .
V gene: TRBV11-2

CDR3 protein: CASRGGAGELFF
CDR3 DNA: TGTGCCAGCAGAGGAGGGGCCGGGGAGCTGTTTTTT
clone size: few
J gene: TRBJ2-2
D gene: .
V gene: TRBV2

CDR3 protein: CASSLAGTDEQYF
CDR3 DNA: TGTGCCAGCAGCCTAGCGGGGACGGACGAGCAGTACTTC
clone size: few
J gene: TRBJ2-7
D gene: TRBD2
V gene: TRBV11-2

CDR3 protein: CSVEERPDTQYF
CDR3 DNA: TGCAGCGTTGAAGAACGCCCCGATACGCAGTATTTT
clone size: .
J gene: TRBJ2-3
D gene: .
V gene: TRBV29-1

CDR3 protein: CASSNGPYEQYF
CDR3 DNA: TGTGCCAGTAGTAACGGCCCCTACGAGCAGTACTTC
clone size: few
J gene: TRBJ2-7
D gene: .
V gene: TRBV19

CDR3 protein: CASSQGGTVNYGYTF
CDR3 DNA: TGCGCCAGCAGCCAGGGAGGGACAGTTAACTATGGCTACACCTTC
clone size: few
J gene: TRBJ1-2
D gene: TRBD1
V gene: TRBV5-1

CDR3 protein: CASRSASTDTQYF
CDR3 DNA: TGTGCCAGCAGATCGGCTAGCACAGATACGCAGTATTTT
clone size: .
J gene: TRBJ2-3
D gene: .
V gene: TRBV7-6

CDR3 protein: CSAQQGPNTEAFF
CDR3 DNA: TGCAGTGCGCAACAGGGGCCGAACACTGAAGCTTTCTTT
clone size: many
J gene: TRBJ1-1
D gene: TRBD1
V gene: TRBV20-1

CDR3 protein: CASSLAAAAFTYEQYF
CDR3 DNA: TGCGCCAGCAGCTTGGCCGCGGCAGCCTTTACCTACGAGCAGTACTTC
clone size: few
J gene: TRBJ2-7
D gene: .
V gene: TRBV5-1

CDR3 protein: CASSYTNSPLHF
CDR3 DNA: TGTGCCAGCAGCTACACAAATTCACCCCTCCACTTT
clone size: .
J gene: TRBJ1-6
D gene: .
V gene: TRBV7-9

CDR3 protein: CSASQGLAGNEQFF
CDR3 DNA: TGCAGCGCCAGCCAGGGACTAGCTGGGAATGAGCAGTTCTTC
clone size: .
J gene: TRBJ2-1
D gene: TRBD2
V gene: TRBV29-1

CDR3 protein: CASGIFGQGGEQFF
CDR3 DNA: TGTGCTAGCGGTATTTTCGGACAGGGCGGTGAGCAGTTCTTC
clone size: .
J gene: TRBJ2-1
D gene: TRBD1
V gene: TRBV13

CDR3 protein: CASSQDNQETQYF
CDR3 DNA: TGCGCCAGCAGCCAAGATAACCAAGAGACCCAGTACTTC
clone size: .
J gene: TRBJ2-5
D gene: .
V gene: TRBV4-1

CDR3 protein: CASSLSFGWNTEAFF
CDR3 DNA: TGTGCCAGCAGTTTATCGTTTGGGTGGAACACTGAAGCTTTCTTT
clone size: .
J gene: TRBJ1-1
D gene: .
V gene: TRBV28

CDR3 protein: CASSLEGGGDYEQYF
CDR3 DNA: TGTGCCAGCAGCTTGGAAGGCGGGGGGGACTACGAGCAGTACTTC
clone size: few
J gene: TRBJ2-7
D gene: TRBD2
V gene: TRBV5-4

CDR3 protein: CASSHRTPYSTDTQYF
CDR3 DNA: TGTGCCAGCAGTCACCGAACCCCTTATAGCACAGATACGCAGTATTTT
clone size: .
J gene: TRBJ2-3
D gene: .
V gene: TRBV27

CDR3 protein: CASTTSTDTQYF
CDR3 DNA: TGTGCCAGCACCACTAGCACAGATACGCAGTATTTT
clone size: many
J gene: TRBJ2-3
D gene: .
V gene: TRBV6-1

CDR3 protein: CSVASGGSYEQYF
CDR3 DNA: TGCAGCGTTGCTAGCGGGGGCTCCTACGAGCAGTACTTC
clone size: .
J gene: TRBJ2-7
D gene: TRBD2
V gene: TRBV29-1

CDR3 protein: CASSQRPGLNQPQHF
CDR3 DNA: TGCGCCAGCAGCCAAAGGCCGGGCCTCAATCAGCCCCAGCATTTT
clone size: many
J gene: TRBJ1-5
D gene: .
V gene: TRBV4-1

CDR3 protein: CSVEGGPEIPLYEQYF
CDR3 DNA: TGCAGCGTTGAAGGGGGACCTGAGATCCCCCTCTACGAGCAGTACTTC
clone size: .
J gene: TRBJ2-7
D gene: .
V gene: TRBV29-1

CDR3 protein: CASSPRGTAYNEQFF
CDR3 DNA: TGTGCCAGCAGCCCTCGTGGGACAGCCTACAATGAGCAGTTCTTC
clone size: .
J gene: TRBJ2-1
D gene: TRBD1
V gene: TRBV3-1

CDR3 protein: CSAPTRNTEAFF
CDR3 DNA: TGCAGTGCCCCTACAAGGAACACTGAAGCTTTCTTT
clone size: .
J gene: TRBJ1-1
D gene: .
V gene: TRBV20-1

CDR3 protein: CASSQSRASGNTIYF
CDR3 DNA: TGTGCCAGCAGCCAGTCCAGGGCTTCTGGAAACACCATATATTTT
clone size: .
J gene: TRBJ1-3
D gene: .
V gene: TRBV7-2

CDR3 protein: CSAPGGTYSYEQYF
CDR3 DNA: TGCAGTGCCCCCGGGGGAACCTACTCCTACGAGCAGTACTTC
clone size: .
J gene: TRBJ2-7
D gene: .
V gene: TRBV20-1

CDR3 protein: CASTKIRNTEAFF
CDR3 DNA: TGTGCCAGCACCAAAATCAGGAACACTGAAGCTTTCTTT
clone size: many
J gene: TRBJ1-1
D gene: .
V gene: TRBV7-2

CDR3 protein: CASSSSGSSYEQYF
CDR3 DNA: TGCGCCAGCAGCTCCTCAGGAAGCTCCTACGAGCAGTACTTC
clone size: few
J gene: TRBJ2-7
D gene: .
V gene: TRBV5-1

CDR3 protein: CSAIKDRYSNQPQHF
CDR3 DNA: TGCAGTGCTATCAAAGACAGGTATAGCAATCAGCCCCAGCATTTT
clone size: .
J gene: TRBJ1-5
D gene: .
V gene: TRBV20-1

CDR3 protein: CASSKGPGRICGYTF
CDR3 DNA: TGTGCCAGCAGCAAAGGTCCAGGCCGTATCTGTGGCTACACCTTC
clone size: many
J gene: TRBJ1-2
D gene: .
V gene: TRBV21-1

CDR3 protein: CVSSQQTGSEKLFF
CDR3 DNA: TGTGTCAGCAGCCAACAGACCGGTAGTGAAAAACTGTTTTTT
clone size: once
J gene: TRBJ1-4
D gene: .
V gene: TRBV3-1

CDR3 protein: CASSLGQTTNSPLHF
CDR3 DNA: TGTGCCAGCAGCTTAGGGCAGACCACCAATTCACCCCTCCACTTT
clone size: .
J gene: TRBJ1-6
D gene: .
V gene: TRBV7-8

CDR3 protein: CASSLDYSMYGYTF
CDR3 DNA: TGTGCCAGCAGCTTAGATTACTCCATGTATGGCTACACCTTC
clone size: many
J gene: TRBJ1-2
D gene: .
V gene: TRBV7-2

CDR3 protein: CASSSPSETQYF
CDR3 DNA: TGTGCCAGCTCATCGCCCTCAGAGACCCAGTACTTC
clone size: many
J gene: TRBJ2-5
D gene: .
V gene: TRBV18

CDR3 protein: CSAETSGGADTQYF
CDR3 DNA: TGCAGTGCTGAGACTAGCGGGGGCGCAGATACGCAGTATTTT
clone size: .
J gene: TRBJ2-3
D gene: TRBD2
V gene: TRBV20-1

CDR3 protein: CASSYQALWTEAFF
CDR3 DNA: TGTGCCAGCAGTTACCAGGCGCTTTGGACTGAAGCTTTCTTT
clone size: .
J gene: TRBJ1-1
D gene: .
V gene: TRBV6-5